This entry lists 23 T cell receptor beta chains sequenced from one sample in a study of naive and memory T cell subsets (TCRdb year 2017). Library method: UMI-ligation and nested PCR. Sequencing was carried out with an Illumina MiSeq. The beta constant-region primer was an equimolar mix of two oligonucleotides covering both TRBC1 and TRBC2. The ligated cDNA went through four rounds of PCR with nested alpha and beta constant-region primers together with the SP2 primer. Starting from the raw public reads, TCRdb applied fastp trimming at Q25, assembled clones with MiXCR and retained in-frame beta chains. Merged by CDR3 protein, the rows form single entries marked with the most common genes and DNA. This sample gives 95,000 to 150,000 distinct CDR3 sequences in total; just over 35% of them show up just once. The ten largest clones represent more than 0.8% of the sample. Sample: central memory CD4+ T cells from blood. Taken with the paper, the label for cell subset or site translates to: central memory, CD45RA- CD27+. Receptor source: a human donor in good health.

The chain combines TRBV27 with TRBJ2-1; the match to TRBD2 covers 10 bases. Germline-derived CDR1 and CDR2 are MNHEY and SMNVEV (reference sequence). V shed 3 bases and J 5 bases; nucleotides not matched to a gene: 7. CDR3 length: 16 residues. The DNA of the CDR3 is TGTGCCAGCAGTTTCCTCACTAGCGGGGCCCACAATGAGCAGTTCTTC. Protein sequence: CASSFLTSGAHNEQFF.

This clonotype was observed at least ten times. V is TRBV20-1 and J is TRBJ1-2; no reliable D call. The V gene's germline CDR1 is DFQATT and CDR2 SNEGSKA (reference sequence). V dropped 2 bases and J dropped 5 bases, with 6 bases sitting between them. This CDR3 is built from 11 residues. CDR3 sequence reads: CSARRGYGYTF. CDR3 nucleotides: TGCAGTGCTAGACGCGGTTATGGCTACACCTTC.

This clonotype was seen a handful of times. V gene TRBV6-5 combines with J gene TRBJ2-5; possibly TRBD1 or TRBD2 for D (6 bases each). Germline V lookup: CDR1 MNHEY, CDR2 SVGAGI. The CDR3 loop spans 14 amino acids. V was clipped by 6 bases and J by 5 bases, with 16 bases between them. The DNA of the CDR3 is TGTGCCAGCAGCCCCACCGGGGGCCGGGAGACCCAGTACTTC. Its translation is CASSPTGGRETQYF.

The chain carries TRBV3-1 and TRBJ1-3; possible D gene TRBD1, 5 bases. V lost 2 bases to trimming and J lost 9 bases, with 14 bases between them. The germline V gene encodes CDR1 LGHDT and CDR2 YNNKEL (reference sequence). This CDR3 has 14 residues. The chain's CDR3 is CASSQRTGRGTIYF. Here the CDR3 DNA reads TGTGCCAGCAGCCAAAGGACGGGGCGGGGCACCATATATTTT.

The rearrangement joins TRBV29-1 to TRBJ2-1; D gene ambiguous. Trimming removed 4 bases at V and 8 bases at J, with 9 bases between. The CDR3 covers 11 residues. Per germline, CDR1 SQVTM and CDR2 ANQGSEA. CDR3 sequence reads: CSVAPYDEQFF. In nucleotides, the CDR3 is TGCAGCGTTGCCCCTTACGATGAGCAGTTCTTC.

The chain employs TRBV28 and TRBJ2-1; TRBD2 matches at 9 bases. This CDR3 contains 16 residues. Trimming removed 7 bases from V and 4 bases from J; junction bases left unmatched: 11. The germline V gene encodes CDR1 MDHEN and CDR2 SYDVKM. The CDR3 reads CASKKRAGGLYNEQFF. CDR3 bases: TGTGCCAGCAAGAAACGAGCGGGAGGACTTTACAATGAGCAGTTCTTC.

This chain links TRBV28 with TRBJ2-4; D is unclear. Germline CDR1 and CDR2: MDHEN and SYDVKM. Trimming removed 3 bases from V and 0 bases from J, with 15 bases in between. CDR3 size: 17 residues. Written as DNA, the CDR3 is TGTGCCAGCAGTTTGTGGGCCTTGATAGGAGCCAAAAACATTCAGTACTTC. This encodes CASSLWALIGAKNIQYF.

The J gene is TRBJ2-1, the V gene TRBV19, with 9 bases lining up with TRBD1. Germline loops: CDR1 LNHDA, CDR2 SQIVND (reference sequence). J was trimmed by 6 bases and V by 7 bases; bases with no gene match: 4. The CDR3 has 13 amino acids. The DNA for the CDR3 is TGTGCCAGTACTCCGGACAGGGGCAATGAGCAGTTCTTC. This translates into CASTPDRGNEQFF.

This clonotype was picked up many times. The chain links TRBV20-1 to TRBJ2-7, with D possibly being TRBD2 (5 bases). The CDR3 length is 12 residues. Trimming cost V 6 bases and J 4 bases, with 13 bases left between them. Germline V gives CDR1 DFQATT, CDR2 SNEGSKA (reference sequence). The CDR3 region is CSARLGVYEQYF. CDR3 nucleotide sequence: TGCAGTGCCCGATTGGGAGTTTACGAGCAGTACTTC.

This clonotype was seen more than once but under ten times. CDR3 in amino acids: CASSHPGLDLRQYF. In DNA, the CDR3 is TGTGCCAGCAGCCACCCGGGACTAGATCTTCGGCAGTACTTC. The rearrangement uses TRBV3-1 and TRBJ2-7; the match to TRBD2 covers 8 bases. V dropped 3 bases and J dropped 9; count of bases not matched to a gene: 10. The CDR3 runs to 14 residues. The germline V gene encodes CDR1 LGHDT and CDR2 YNNKEL (reference sequence).

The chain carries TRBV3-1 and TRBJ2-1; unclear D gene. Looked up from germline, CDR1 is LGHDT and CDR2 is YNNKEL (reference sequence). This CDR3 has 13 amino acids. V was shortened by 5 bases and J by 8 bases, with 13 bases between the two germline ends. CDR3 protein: CASSDRQGHEQFF. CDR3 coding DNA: TGTGCCAGCAGCGATAGACAAGGTCATGAGCAGTTCTTC.

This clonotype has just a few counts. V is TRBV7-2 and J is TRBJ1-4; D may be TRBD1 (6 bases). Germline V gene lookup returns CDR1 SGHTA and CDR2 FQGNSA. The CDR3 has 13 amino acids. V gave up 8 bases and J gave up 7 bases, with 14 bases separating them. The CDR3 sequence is CASVAKGGEKLFF. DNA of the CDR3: TGTGCCAGCGTAGCCAAGGGGGGTGAAAAACTGTTTTTT.

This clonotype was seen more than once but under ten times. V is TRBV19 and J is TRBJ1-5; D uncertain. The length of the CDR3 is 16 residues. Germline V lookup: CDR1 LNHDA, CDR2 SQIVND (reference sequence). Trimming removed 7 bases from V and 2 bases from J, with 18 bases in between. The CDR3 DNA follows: TGTGCCAGTAACTCTTTCGGTGAGGGAGGCAATCAGCCCCAGCATTTT. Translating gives CASNSFGEGGNQPQHF.

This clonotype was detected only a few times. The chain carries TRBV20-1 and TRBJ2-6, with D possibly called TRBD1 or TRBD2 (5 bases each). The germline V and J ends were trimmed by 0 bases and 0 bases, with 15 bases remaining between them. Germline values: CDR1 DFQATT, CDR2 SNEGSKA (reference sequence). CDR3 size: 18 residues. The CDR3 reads CSARDWGTATSGANVLTF. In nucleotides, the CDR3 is TGCAGTGCTAGAGATTGGGGGACGGCGACCTCTGGGGCCAACGTCCTGACTTTC.

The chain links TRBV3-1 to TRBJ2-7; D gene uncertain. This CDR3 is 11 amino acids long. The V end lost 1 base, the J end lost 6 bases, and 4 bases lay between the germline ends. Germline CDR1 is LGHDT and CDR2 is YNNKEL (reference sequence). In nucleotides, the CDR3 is TGTGCCAGCAGCCAAGGAATCGAGCAGTACTTC. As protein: CASSQGIEQYF.

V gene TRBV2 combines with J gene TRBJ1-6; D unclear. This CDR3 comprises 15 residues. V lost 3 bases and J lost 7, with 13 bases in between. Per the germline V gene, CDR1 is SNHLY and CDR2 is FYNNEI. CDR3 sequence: CASSDQSRRNSPLHF. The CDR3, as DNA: TGTGCCAGCAGTGACCAGAGCCGAAGGAATTCACCCCTCCACTTT. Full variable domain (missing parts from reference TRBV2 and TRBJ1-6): EPEVTQTPSHQVTQMGQEVILRCVPISNHLYFYWYRQILGQKVEFLVSFYNNEISEKSEIFDDQFSVERPDGSNFTLKIRSTKLEDSAMYFCASSDQSRRNSPLHFGNGTRLTVT.

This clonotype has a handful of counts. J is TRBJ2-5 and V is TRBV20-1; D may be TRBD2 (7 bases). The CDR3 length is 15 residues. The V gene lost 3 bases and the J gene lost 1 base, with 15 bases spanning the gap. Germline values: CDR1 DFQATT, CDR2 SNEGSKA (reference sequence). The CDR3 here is CSARKGGGAQETQYF. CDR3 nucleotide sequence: TGCAGTGCTAGGAAGGGTGGGGGGGCCCAAGAGACCCAGTACTTC.

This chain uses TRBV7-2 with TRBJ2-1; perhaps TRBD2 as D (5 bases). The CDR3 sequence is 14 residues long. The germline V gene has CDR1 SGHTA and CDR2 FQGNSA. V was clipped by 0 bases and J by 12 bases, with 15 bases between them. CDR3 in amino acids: CASSLAPRGAGQFF. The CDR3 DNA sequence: TGTGCCAGCAGCTTAGCGCCTCGGGGAGCCGGGCAGTTCTTC.

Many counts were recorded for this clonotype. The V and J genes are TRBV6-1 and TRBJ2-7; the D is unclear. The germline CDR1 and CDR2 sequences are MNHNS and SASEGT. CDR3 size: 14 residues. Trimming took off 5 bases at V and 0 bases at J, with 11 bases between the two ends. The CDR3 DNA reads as TGTGCCAGCAGTCAAATAGCTGTCTCCTACGAGCAGTACTTC. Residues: CASSQIAVSYEQYF.

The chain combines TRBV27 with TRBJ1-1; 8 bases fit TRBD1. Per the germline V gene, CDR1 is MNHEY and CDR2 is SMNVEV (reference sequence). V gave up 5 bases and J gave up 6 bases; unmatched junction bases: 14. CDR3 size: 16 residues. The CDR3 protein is CASSPYGQGIGPEAFF. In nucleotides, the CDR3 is TGTGCCAGCAGTCCATACGGACAGGGAATCGGCCCTGAAGCTTTCTTT.

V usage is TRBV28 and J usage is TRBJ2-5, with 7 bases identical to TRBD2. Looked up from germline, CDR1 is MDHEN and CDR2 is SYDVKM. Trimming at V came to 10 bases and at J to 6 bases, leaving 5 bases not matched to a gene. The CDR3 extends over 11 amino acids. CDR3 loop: CAMGGLQTQYF. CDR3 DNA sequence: TGTGCCATGGGGGGGTTGCAGACCCAGTACTTC.

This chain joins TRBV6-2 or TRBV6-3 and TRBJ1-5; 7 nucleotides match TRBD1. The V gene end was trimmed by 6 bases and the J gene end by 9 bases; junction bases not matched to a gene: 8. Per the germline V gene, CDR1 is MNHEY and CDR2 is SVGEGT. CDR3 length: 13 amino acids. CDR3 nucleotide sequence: TGTGCCAGCAGGTGGGACAGATCACGGCCCCAGCATTTT. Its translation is CASRWDRSRPQHF.

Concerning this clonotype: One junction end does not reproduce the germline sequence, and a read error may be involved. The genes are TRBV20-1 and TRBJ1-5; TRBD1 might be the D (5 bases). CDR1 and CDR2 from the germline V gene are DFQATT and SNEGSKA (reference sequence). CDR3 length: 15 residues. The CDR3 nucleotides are TGCAGTGCCAAACCTTCAGGGACTGATTATCAGCCCCGGCATTTT. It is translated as CSAKPSGTDYQPRHF.